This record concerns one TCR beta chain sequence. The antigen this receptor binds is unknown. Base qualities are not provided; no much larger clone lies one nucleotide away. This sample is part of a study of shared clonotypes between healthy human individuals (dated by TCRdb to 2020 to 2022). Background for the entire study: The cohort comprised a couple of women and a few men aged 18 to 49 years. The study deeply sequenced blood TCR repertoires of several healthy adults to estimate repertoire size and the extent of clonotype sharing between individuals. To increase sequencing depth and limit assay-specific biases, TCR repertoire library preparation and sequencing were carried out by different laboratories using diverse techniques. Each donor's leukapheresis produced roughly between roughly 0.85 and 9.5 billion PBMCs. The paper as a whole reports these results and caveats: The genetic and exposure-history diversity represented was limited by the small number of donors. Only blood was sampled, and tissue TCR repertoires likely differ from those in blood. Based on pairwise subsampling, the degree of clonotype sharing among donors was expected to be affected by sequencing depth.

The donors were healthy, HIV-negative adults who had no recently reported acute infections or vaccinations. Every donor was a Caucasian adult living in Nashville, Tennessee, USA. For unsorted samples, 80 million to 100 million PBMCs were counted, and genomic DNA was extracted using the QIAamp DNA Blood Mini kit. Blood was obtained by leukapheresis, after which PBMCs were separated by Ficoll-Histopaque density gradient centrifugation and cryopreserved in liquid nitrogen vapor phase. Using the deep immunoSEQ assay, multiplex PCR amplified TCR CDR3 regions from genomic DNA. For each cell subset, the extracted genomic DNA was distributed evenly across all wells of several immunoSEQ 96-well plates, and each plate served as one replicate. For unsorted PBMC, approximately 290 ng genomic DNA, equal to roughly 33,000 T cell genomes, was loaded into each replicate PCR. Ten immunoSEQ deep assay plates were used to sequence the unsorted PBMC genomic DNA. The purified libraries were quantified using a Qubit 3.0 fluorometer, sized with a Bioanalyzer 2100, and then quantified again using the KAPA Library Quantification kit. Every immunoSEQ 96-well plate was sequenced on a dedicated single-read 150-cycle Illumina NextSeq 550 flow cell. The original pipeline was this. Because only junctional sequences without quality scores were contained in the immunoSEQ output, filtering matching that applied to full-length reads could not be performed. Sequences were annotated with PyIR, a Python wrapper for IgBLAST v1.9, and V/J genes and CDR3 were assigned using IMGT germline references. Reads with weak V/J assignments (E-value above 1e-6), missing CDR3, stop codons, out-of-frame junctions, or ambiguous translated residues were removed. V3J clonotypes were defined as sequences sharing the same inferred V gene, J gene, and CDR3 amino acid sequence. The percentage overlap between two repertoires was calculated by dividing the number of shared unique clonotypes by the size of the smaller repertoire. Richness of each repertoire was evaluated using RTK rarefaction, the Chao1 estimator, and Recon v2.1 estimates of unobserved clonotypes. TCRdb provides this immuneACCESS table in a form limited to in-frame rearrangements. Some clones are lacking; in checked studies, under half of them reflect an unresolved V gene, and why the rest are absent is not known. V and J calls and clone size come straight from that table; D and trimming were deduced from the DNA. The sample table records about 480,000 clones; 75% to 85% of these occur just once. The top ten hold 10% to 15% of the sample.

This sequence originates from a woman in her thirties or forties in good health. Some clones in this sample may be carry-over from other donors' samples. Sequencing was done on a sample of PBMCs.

The CDR3 protein sequence reads: CATTPGLAESTDTQYF. The sequenced DNA is TGTGCCACCACACCAGGACTAGCGGAAAGCACAGATACGCAGTATTTT. The sequence links TRBV10-3 to TRBJ2-3; 10 bases in between match TRBD2. The CDR3 numbers 16 residues from cysteine through phenylalanine. Only CDR3 DNA is held: 48 bases, read in frame from base 1. Sequences ENHRY (CDR1) and SYGVKD (CDR2) are obtained from the germline V gene. Trimming removed 10 bases from V and 0 bases from J; the gene matches leave 10 bases unexplained.